This TCR beta chain was identified during a study of cytomegalovirus exposure and HLA in healthy donors. The study, taken as a whole, reports: Certain sequence variants were highly shared and formed a cluster, and this cluster was likely a sequencing artifact. Later on, an analysis showed TCR association rates differing by HLA locus, with DRB1 the most and HLA-C the fewest. Cytomegalovirus-associated status was assigned to 164 TCR beta chains.

The PCR employed 60 Vbeta primers together with 13 Jbeta primers. Profiling relied on immunoSEQ multiplex PCR, and the TCRdb table lists in-frame clones only, not all of them. The sample lists around 110,000 clones, about four fifths occurring once. This clone occurred many times. What it recognizes is unknown. Germline V gene sequence: CDR1 LGHNA, CDR2 YSLEER. The germline V and J ends were trimmed by 0 bases and 6 bases, with 11 bases remaining between them. CDR3 length: 15 residues. The TCR originated in a man aged 25-40 years in good health and CMV-seropositive. The J gene is TRBJ2-2, the V gene TRBV4-3; D unclear. Sequencing was performed on PBMCs. The CDR3 reads CASSQDRSAPGELFF. The CDR3 DNA follows: TGCGCCAGCAGCCAAGATCGGAGCGCTCCCGGGGAGCTGTTTTTT.